The sequence of this T cell receptor beta chain was determined in a study of OX40 agonist ivuxolimab in advanced cancers. Clones were sequenced by immunoSEQ multiplex PCR, and TCRdb holds only the in-frame ones, with some missing. The repertoire holds about 58,000 clones, with around 89% as singletons. Between the trimmed V and J ends, which lost 4 bases and 0 bases, there was a span of 7 bases. Germline values: CDR1 WSHSY, CDR2 SAAADI. The CDR3 contains 13 residues. The input for sequencing was CD4+ or CD8+ T cells sorted from blood, taken in a trial of the OX40 agonist ivuxolimab. This sequence joins TRBV10-2 and TRBJ2-7; D ambiguous. The sequence derives from an adult with an advanced solid tumor such as melanoma, head and neck, liver or kidney cancer. In DNA form, the CDR3 reads TGCGCCAGCAGTGTTGCGGCCTCCTACGAGCAGTACTTC. This sequence encodes CASSVAASYEQYF.